This is a list of T cell receptor beta chains from one sample in a study of siplizumab effects on memory and regulatory T cells. The table came from immunoSEQ multiplex PCR; TCRdb's copy has only in-frame clones and leaves some out. Here the sample spans about 15,000 clones, 49% being singletons. Their antigens are not known. Source material: CFSE-low (dividing) CD4+ T cells sorted from an allogeneic mixed lymphocyte reaction. The receptors derive from a human donor in good health; the cells came from an allogeneic mixed lymphocyte reaction. The CDR3 runs from the conserved cysteine through the conserved F or W. The order of the fields is V gene, clone size, D gene, J gene, CDR3 protein, CDR3 DNA. The D gene is left open where the match is weak. For some rows the clone size is stated as once, few or many, or as a class when expanded; others skip it.

TRBV2,NA,TRBD1,TRBJ1-1,CASSQNRGSNTEAFF,TGTGCCAGCAGTCAAAACAGGGGATCTAACACTGAAGCTTTCTTT
TRBV19,few,TRBD1,TRBJ1-5,CASSGQGSQPQHF,TGTGCCAGTAGCGGACAGGGTAGCCAGCCCCAGCATTTT
TRBV14,NA,NA,TRBJ2-1,CASSQDMAWSYNEQFF,TGTGCCAGCAGCCAAGATATGGCGTGGTCCTACAATGAGCAGTTCTTC
TRBV6-5,few,TRBD2,TRBJ2-1,CASTKSGSDEQFF,TGTGCCAGCACCAAAAGCGGGAGCGATGAGCAGTTCTTC
TRBV19,few,NA,TRBJ2-4,CASAGQSKNIQYF,TGTGCCAGCGCTGGACAGTCCAAAAACATTCAGTACTTC
TRBV5-1,NA,TRBD1,TRBJ1-5,CASSWGDRGVDQPQHF,TGCGCCAGCAGCTGGGGGGACAGGGGAGTCGATCAGCCCCAGCATTTT
TRBV5-1,NA,NA,TRBJ2-7,CASSLAGREQYF,TGCGCCAGCAGCTTGGCCGGGCGGGAGCAGTACTTC
TRBV5-1,few,TRBD1,TRBJ2-1,CASSPSGQGLAEQFF,TGCGCCAGCAGCCCCAGCGGACAGGGATTAGCTGAGCAGTTCTTC
TRBV2,NA,TRBD2,TRBJ2-5,CASSDRAGRGETQYF,TGTGCCAGCAGTGATCGAGCGGGGCGTGGCGAGACCCAGTACTTC
TRBV7-2,few,NA,TRBJ1-5,CASSHSLNQPQHF,TGTGCCAGCAGCCATAGTCTCAATCAGCCCCAGCATTTT
TRBV7-8,NA,NA,TRBJ1-1,CASSLNPGNTEAFF,TGTGCCAGCAGCTTAAATCCCGGGAACACTGAAGCTTTCTTT
TRBV5-4,medium-sized,NA,TRBJ1-2,CASSGGGRLASGGYTF,TGTGCCAGCAGCGGCGGGGGCAGGTTGGCTTCAGGCGGCTACACCTTC
TRBV2,medium-sized,NA,TRBJ2-5,CASRRGLQETQYF,TGTGCCAGCAGGCGGGGGCTACAAGAGACCCAGTACTTC
TRBV7-9,medium-sized,NA,TRBJ1-5,CASSLGMGQPQHF,TGTGCCAGCAGCTTAGGTATGGGGCAGCCCCAGCATTTT
TRBV18,NA,NA,TRBJ2-5,CASSPQETQYF,TGTGCCAGCTCACCCCAAGAGACCCAGTACTTC
TRBV18,NA,NA,TRBJ2-5,CASSPNTGQETQYF,TGTGCCAGCTCACCAAACACTGGACAAGAGACCCAGTACTTC
TRBV6-5,NA,NA,TRBJ1-6,CASSYSFTGMGSPLHF,TGTGCCAGCAGTTACTCGTTCACAGGGATGGGATCACCCCTCCACTTT
TRBV5-8,NA,TRBD1,TRBJ1-2,CASSGRLGQGASGYTF,TGTGCCAGCAGCGGCCGACTGGGGCAGGGGGCCAGCGGCTACACCTTC
TRBV18,NA,TRBD2,TRBJ2-7,CASSPVRGGYEQYF,TGTGCCAGCTCACCGGTGCGGGGGGGCTACGAGCAGTACTTC
TRBV18,NA,TRBD1,TRBJ2-1,CASSPRTGGYNEQFF,TGTGCCAGCTCACCAAGGACAGGGGGCTACAATGAGCAGTTCTTC
TRBV5-6,few,TRBD1,TRBJ1-1,CASSADRGVVPEAFF,TGTGCCAGCAGCGCGGACAGGGGGGTAGTCCCTGAAGCTTTCTTT
TRBV2,NA,NA,TRBJ1-1,CASSERAANTEAFF,TGTGCCAGCAGTGAACGGGCAGCCAACACTGAAGCTTTCTTT
TRBV6-1,NA,TRBD1,TRBJ1-4,CATGTVSEKLFF,TGTGCCACCGGGACAGTGAGTGAAAAACTGTTTTTT
TRBV18,few,NA,TRBJ1-1,CASSLRGVTEAFF,TGTGCCAGCTCCCTAAGAGGCGTCACTGAAGCTTTCTTT
TRBV27,few,TRBD1,TRBJ2-1,CASSLKQGAGNNEQFF,TGTGCCAGCAGTCTAAAACAGGGGGCGGGGAACAATGAGCAGTTCTTC
TRBV6-5,few,NA,TRBJ1-2,CASRLDAMYGYTF,TGTGCCAGCAGGCTAGACGCGATGTATGGCTACACCTTC
TRBV27,NA,NA,TRBJ2-3,CASSSALTDTQYF,TGTGCCAGCAGTTCCGCCCTCACAGATACGCAGTATTTT
TRBV6-5,NA,TRBD1,TRBJ2-7,CASSRATGMGEQYF,TGTGCCAGCAGCCGAGCGACAGGGATGGGCGAGCAGTACTTC
TRBV6-5,NA,NA,TRBJ2-7,CASSYGAAGSGEQYF,TGTGCCAGCAGTTACGGTGCCGCAGGGTCGGGGGAGCAGTACTTC
TRBV6-6,few,NA,TRBJ1-1,CASRVQVIGTEAFF,TGTGCCAGCAGGGTACAGGTAATTGGGACTGAAGCTTTCTTT
TRBV7-8,large,NA,TRBJ1-1,CASSTKVGGTEAFF,TGTGCCAGCAGTACAAAAGTCGGCGGCACTGAAGCTTTCTTT
TRBV5-1,few,NA,TRBJ2-2,CASRAQTRTGELFF,TGCGCCAGCAGGGCCCAGACGCGTACCGGGGAGCTGTTTTTT
TRBV18,NA,NA,TRBJ2-1,CASSPQQVPDNEQFF,TGTGCCAGCTCACCACAACAGGTCCCGGATAATGAGCAGTTCTTC
TRBV30,medium-sized,NA,TRBJ1-3,CAWKAPDLAGNTIYF,TGTGCCTGGAAGGCCCCGGACCTGGCGGGAAACACCATATATTTT
TRBV7-2,NA,NA,TRBJ1-2,CASSLSIFMVREGYTF,TGTGCCAGCAGCTTATCTATCTTCATGGTCAGGGAAGGCTACACCTTC
TRBV9,once,NA,TRBJ2-7,CASSVGSGTGSYEQYF,TGTGCCAGCAGCGTAGGGTCCGGGACGGGATCCTACGAGCAGTACTTC
TRBV5-1,NA,TRBD2,TRBJ2-3,CASSRASGGDTQYF,TGCGCCAGCAGCCGTGCTAGCGGGGGTGATACGCAGTATTTT
TRBV6-5,NA,NA,TRBJ2-1,CASSYLPRGYNEQFF,TGTGCCAGCAGTTACTTGCCCAGGGGTTACAATGAGCAGTTCTTC
TRBV12-5,NA,TRBD1,TRBJ2-2,CASGTTAGTGSLGELFF,TGTGCTAGTGGAACAACTGCCGGGACAGGGAGTTTGGGGGAGCTGTTTTTT
TRBV5-1,few,NA,TRBJ1-1,CASSYDRLDTEAFF,TGTGCCAGCAGCTACGACCGGTTAGACACTGAAGCTTTCTTT
TRBV4-1,NA,NA,TRBJ1-5,CASSQARDQPQHF,TGCGCCAGCAGCCAAGCGAGGGATCAGCCCCAGCATTTT
TRBV5-1,few,TRBD1,TRBJ2-7,CASSSTGNEQYF,TGCGCCAGCAGCTCGACAGGGAACGAGCAGTACTTC
TRBV5-1,few,TRBD2,TRBJ2-1,CASSLTSGAYNEQFF,TGCGCCAGCAGCTTGACTAGCGGAGCCTACAATGAGCAGTTCTTC
TRBV19,medium-sized,NA,TRBJ1-1,CASSTVGSEAFF,TGTGCCAGTAGTACCGTAGGGTCTGAAGCTTTCTTT
TRBV7-2,NA,TRBD2,TRBJ2-5,CASSFQAGEGTQYF,TGTGCCAGCAGCTTTCAAGCGGGGGAGGGGACCCAGTACTTC
TRBV6-5,NA,NA,TRBJ2-3,CASSDRWEADTQYF,TGTGCCAGCAGCGATAGGTGGGAGGCAGATACGCAGTATTTT
TRBV5-1,medium-sized,NA,TRBJ1-1,CASSPGGGGAGAEAFF,TGCGCCAGCAGCCCTGGGGGCGGGGGGGCAGGCGCTGAAGCTTTCTTT
TRBV7-2,NA,TRBD1,TRBJ1-5,CASSLGTGNYFNQPQHF,TGTGCCAGCAGCTTAGGGACAGGGAATTATTTCAATCAGCCCCAGCATTTT
TRBV28,NA,NA,TRBJ1-5,CASSFGNQPQHF,TGTGCCAGCAGTTTTGGCAATCAGCCCCAGCATTTT
TRBV5-1,NA,TRBD2,TRBJ2-7,CASSLDGSGSWEQYF,TGCGCCAGCAGCTTGGATGGTAGCGGGAGTTGGGAGCAGTACTTC
TRBV4-1,NA,TRBD1,TRBJ1-2,CASSLSGQSIYGYTF,TGCGCCAGCAGCCTTTCGGGACAGTCAATCTATGGCTACACCTTC
TRBV6-1,few,NA,TRBJ2-7,CASRGGGTYEQYF,TGTGCCAGCAGAGGAGGGGGTACCTACGAGCAGTACTTC
TRBV30,NA,TRBD2,TRBJ2-1,CAWSVSGGDNEQFF,TGTGCCTGGAGTGTCTCGGGGGGGGACAATGAGCAGTTCTTC
TRBV28,few,NA,TRBJ1-1,CASSLTANTEAFF,TGTGCCAGCAGTTTGACGGCGAACACTGAAGCTTTCTTT
TRBV19,NA,NA,TRBJ2-1,CASSPRGWRGMSSYNEQFF,TGTGCCAGTAGCCCAAGAGGTTGGAGGGGGATGAGCTCCTACAATGAGCAGTTCTTC